This record concerns one TCR beta chain sequence. No antigen is known for it. The method was immunoSEQ multiplex PCR; TCRdb's version includes in-frame clones alone and lacks a portion of them. The table shows around 70,000 clones, with about 90% occurring only once. CDR3 length: 14 amino acids. In germline, CDR1 is SNHLY, CDR2 FYNNEI. The V and J ends lost 8 bases and 10 bases respectively, with 21 bases between them. This sample is drawn from a study of OX40 agonist ivuxolimab in advanced cancers. Study-wide background: Clinicians treated patients with ivuxolimab, an agonistic anti-OX40 (CD134) antibody. The study reported partial responses in three patients: one hepatocellular carcinoma, two cutaneous melanoma.

Autoimmune disease history or systemic immunosuppression disqualified patients. Study-wide results and limits: Some of the lowest clonal expansion was seen in partial responders at 0.1-3.0 mg/kg.

The clonotype comes from an adult with an advanced solid tumor such as melanoma, head and neck, liver or kidney cancer. The gene calls are TRBV2 and TRBJ2-1; D is perhaps TRBD2 (6 bases). This specimen consisted of CD4+ or CD8+ T cells sorted from blood, obtained in a trial of the OX40 agonist ivuxolimab. CDR3: CASSSGVWGEEQFF. CDR3 nucleotides: TGTGCCAGCTCTTCGGGGGTATGGGGCGAGGAGCAGTTCTTC.